This T cell receptor (beta chain) was observed in a study of T-cell memory formation after mild COVID-19. Study-wide results and limits: That cross-reactive memory joined was suggested by some responding clones appearing in pre-infection memory. Those CD4+ clones that contracted were mainly in CM and EM (CD8+ ones in EMRA).

This clonotype occurred a few times. What it binds is not known. TCRdb independently ran MiXCR on the 5' RACE reads; one entry per CDR3 protein. The sample contains around 300,000 distinct CDR3 sequences, roughly 15% of which appear only once. The V and J ends lost 8 bases and 0 bases respectively, with 4 bases between them. The CDR3 extends over 11 amino acids. What was sequenced was PBMCs or a T cell subset sorted from them (not recorded which). This clonotype was obtained from a man between 18 and 29 years old who had mild COVID-19 (a few samples of this study predate the infection). Cell type and time point are not known. The chain employs TRBV12-3 or TRBV12-4 and TRBJ1-2; no definite D call. The CDR3 DNA is TGTGCCAGCGCCACTAACTATGGCTACACCTTC. It yields the protein CASATNYGYTF.